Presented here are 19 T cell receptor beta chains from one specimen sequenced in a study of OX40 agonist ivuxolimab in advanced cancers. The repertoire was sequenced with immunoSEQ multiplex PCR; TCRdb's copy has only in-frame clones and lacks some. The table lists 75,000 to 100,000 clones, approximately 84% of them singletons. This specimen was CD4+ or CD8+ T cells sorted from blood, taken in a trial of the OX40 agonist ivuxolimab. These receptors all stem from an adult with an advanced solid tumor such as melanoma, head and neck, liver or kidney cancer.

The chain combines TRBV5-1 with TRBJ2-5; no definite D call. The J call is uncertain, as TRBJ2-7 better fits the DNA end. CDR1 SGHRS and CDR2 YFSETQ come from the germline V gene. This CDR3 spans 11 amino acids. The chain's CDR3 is CASSLAGEQYF. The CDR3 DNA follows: TGCGCCAGCAGCTTGGCTGGCGAGCAGTACTTC.

This CDR3 is CASSETGITGNTIYF. Here the CDR3 DNA reads TGCGCCAGCAGTGAGACAGGGATTACTGGAAACACCATATATTTT. The chain combines TRBV10-2 with TRBJ1-3, with D perhaps TRBD1 (6 bases). Trimming shortened V by 2 bases and J by 2 bases, and 10 bases separated the two germline ends. CDR3 length equals 15 residues. Germline loops: CDR1 WSHSY, CDR2 SAAADI.

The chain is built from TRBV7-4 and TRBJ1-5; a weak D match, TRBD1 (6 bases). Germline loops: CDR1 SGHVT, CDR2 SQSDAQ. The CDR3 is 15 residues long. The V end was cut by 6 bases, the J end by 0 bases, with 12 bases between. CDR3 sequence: CASSPDRYSNQPQHF. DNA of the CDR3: TGTGCCAGCAGTCCGGACAGATATAGCAATCAGCCCCAGCATTTT. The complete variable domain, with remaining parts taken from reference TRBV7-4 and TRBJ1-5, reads GAGVSQSPRYKVAKRGRDVALRCDSISGHVTLYWYRQTLGQGSEVLTYSQSDAQRDKSGRPSGRFSAERPERSVSTLKIQRTEQGDSAVYLCASSPDRYSNQPQHFGDGTRLSIL.

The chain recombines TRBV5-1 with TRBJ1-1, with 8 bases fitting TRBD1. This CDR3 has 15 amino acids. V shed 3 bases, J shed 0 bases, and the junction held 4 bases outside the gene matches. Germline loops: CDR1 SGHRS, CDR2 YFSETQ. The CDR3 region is CASSYQDRVNTEAFF. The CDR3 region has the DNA TGCGCCAGCAGCTACCAGGACAGGGTGAACACTGAAGCTTTCTTT.

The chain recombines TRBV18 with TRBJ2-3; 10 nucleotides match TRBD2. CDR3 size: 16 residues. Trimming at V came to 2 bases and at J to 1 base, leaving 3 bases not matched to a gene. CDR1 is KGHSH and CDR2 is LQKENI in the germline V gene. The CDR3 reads CASSPRTSGRTDTQYF. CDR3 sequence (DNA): TGTGCCAGCTCACCAAGGACTAGCGGCCGCACAGATACGCAGTATTTT.

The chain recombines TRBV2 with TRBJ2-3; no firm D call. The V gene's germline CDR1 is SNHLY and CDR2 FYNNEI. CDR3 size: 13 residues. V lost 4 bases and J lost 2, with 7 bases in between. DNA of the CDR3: TGTGCCAGCAGTGTTGGATACACAGATACGCAGTATTTT. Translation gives CASSVGYTDTQYF.

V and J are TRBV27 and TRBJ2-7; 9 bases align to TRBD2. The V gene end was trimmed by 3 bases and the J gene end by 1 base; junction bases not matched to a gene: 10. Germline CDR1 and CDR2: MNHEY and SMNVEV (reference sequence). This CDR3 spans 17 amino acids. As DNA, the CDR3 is TGTGCCAGCAGTTTTTTCGGGATAGCGGGGGAGTCCTACGAGCAGTACTTC. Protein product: CASSFFGIAGESYEQYF.

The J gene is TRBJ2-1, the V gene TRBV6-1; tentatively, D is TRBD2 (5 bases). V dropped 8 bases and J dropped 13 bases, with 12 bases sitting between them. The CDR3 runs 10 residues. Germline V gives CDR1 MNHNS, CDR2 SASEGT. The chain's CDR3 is CASQLVFQFF. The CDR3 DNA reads TGTGCCAGCCAACTAGTTTTTCAGTTCTTC.

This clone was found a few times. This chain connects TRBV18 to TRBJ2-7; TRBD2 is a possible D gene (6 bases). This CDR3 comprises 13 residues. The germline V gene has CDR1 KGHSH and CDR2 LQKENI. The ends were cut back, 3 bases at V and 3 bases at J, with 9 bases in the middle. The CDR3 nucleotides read TGTGCCAGCTCACCCCAGGACTACTACGAGCAGTACTTC. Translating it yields CASSPQDYYEQYF.

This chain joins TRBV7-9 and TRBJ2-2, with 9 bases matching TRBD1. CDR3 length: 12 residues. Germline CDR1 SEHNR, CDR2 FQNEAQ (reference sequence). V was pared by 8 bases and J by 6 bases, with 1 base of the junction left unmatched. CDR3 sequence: CASGTGPGELFF. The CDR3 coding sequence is TGTGCCAGCGGGACAGGGCCCGGGGAGCTGTTTTTT.

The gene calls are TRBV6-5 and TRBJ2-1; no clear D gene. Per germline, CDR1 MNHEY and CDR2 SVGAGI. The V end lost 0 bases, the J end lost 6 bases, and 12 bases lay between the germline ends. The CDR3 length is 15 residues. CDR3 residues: CASSYSTLLGNEQFF. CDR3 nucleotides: TGTGCCAGCAGTTACTCGACCCTATTGGGCAATGAGCAGTTCTTC.

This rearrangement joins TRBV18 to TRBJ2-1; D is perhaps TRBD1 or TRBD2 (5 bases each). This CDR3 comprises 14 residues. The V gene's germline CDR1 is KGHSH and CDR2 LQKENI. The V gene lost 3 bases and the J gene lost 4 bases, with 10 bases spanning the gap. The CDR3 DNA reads TGTGCCAGCTCACCCGGGGCCGCATACAATGAGCAGTTCTTC. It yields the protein CASSPGAAYNEQFF.

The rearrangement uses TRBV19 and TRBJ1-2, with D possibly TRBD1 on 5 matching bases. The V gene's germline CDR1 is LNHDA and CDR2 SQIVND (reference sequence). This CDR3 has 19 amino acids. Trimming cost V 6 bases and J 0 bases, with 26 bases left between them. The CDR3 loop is CASRPRWRGHDASNYGYTF. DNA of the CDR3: TGTGCCAGTAGGCCGAGATGGAGGGGTCACGACGCGTCTAACTATGGCTACACCTTC. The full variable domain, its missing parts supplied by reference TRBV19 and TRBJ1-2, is DGGITQSPKYLFRKEGQNVTLSCEQNLNHDAMYWYRQDPGQGLRLIYYSQIVNDFQKGDIAEGYSVSREKKESFPLTVTSAQKNPTAFYLCASRPRWRGHDASNYGYTFGSGTRLTVV.

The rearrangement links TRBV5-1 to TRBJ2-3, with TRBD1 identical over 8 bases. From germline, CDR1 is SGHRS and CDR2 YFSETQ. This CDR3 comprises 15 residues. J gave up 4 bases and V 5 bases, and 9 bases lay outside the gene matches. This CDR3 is CASSLQGEPPDTQYF. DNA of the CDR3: TGCGCCAGCAGTTTACAGGGGGAGCCCCCAGATACGCAGTATTTT.

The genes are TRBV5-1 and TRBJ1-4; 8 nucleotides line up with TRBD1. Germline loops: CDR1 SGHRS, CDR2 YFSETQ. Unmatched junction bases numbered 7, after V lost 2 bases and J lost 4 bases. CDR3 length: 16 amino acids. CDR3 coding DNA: TGCGCCAGCAGCTTAGGGCCGGGACAGGATAATGAAAAACTGTTTTTT. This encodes CASSLGPGQDNEKLFF.

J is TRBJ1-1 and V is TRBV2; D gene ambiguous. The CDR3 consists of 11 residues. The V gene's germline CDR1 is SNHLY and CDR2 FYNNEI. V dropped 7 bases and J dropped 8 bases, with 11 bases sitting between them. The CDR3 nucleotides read TGTGCCAGCACGAGGACCAACGAAGCTTTCTTT. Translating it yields CASTRTNEAFF. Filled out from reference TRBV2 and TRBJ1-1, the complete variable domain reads EPEVTQTPSHQVTQMGQEVILRCVPISNHLYFYWYRQILGQKVEFLVSFYNNEISEKSEIFDDQFSVERPDGSNFTLKIRSTKLEDSAMYFCASTRTNEAFFGQGTRLTVV.

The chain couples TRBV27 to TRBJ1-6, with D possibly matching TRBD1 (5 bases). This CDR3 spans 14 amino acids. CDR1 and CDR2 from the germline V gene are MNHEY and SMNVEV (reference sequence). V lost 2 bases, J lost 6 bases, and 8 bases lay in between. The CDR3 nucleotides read TGTGCCAGCAGTTTAGGGGGTTTTAATTCACCCCTCCACTTT. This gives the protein CASSLGGFNSPLHF.

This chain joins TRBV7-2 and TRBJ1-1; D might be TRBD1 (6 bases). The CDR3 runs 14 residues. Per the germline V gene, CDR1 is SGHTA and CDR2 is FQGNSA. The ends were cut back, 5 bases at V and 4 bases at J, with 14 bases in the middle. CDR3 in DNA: TGTGCCAGCAGCCAGGACAGAATTGGCACTGAAGCTTTCTTT. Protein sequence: CASSQDRIGTEAFF.

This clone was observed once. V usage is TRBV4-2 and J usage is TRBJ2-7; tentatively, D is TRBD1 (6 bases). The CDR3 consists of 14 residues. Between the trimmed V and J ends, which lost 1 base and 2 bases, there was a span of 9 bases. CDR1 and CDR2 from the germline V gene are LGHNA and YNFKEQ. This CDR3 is CASSQAGDAYEQYF. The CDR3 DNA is TGTGCCAGCAGCCAAGCAGGGGACGCCTACGAGCAGTACTTC.